Below, 27 T cell receptor beta chains from the same sample are listed, as sequenced in a study of control samples from healthy donors and cancer patients. Sequenced by immunoSEQ multiplex PCR; TCRdb stores in-frame clones only, minus some. The data show 120,000 or so clones, 80% to 90% seen once. Sample: blood. The receptors here all came from a man aged 55 to 70 in good health.

The gene calls are TRBV7-2 and TRBJ1-5; D not resolved. CDR1 is SGHTA and CDR2 is FQGNSA in the germline V gene. V was clipped by 5 bases and J by 6 bases, with 11 bases between them. The CDR3 is made up of 13 amino acids. The CDR3 protein is CASSLTVVQPQHF. CDR3 DNA sequence: TGTGCCAGCAGCCTGACCGTCGTTCAGCCCCAGCATTTT.

The chain joins TRBV4-3 to TRBJ1-5; D might be TRBD1 (5 bases). Trimming took 0 bases from V and 7 from J, leaving 10 bases between them. The germline CDR1 and CDR2 sequences are LGHNA and YSLEER. The CDR3 extends over 14 amino acids. The CDR3 region is CASSQEPTAQPQHF. For the CDR3, the DNA is TGCGCCAGCAGCCAAGAGCCGACAGCCCAGCCCCAGCATTTT.

The rearrangement joins TRBV2 to TRBJ1-5; D not resolved. The CDR3 runs to 16 residues. Trimming cost V 5 bases and J 3 bases, with 17 bases left between them. CDR1 and CDR2 from the germline V gene are SNHLY and FYNNEI. CDR3 loop: CASSLTLTGINQPQHF. DNA for the CDR3: TGTGCCAGCAGTTTGACTTTGACGGGAATCAATCAGCCCCAGCATTTT.

The gene calls are TRBV5-1 and TRBJ1-5; unclear D gene. CDR3 length equals 15 residues. Germline V lookup: CDR1 SGHRS, CDR2 YFSETQ. Trimming left V 0 bases short and J 2 bases short, with 9 bases between. This chain's CDR3 is CASSLEGSGNQPQHF. CDR3 coding DNA: TGCGCCAGCAGCTTGGAGGGTTCGGGCAATCAGCCCCAGCATTTT. Combining the CDR3 with reference TRBV5-1 and TRBJ1-5 gives the whole variable domain KAGVTQTPRYLIKTRGQQVTLSCSPISGHRSVSWYQQTPGQGLQFLFEYFSETQRNKGNFPGRFSGRQFSNSRSEMNVSTLELGDSALYLCASSLEGSGNQPQHFGDGTRLSIL.

The chain recombines TRBV28 with TRBJ1-6; tentatively, D is TRBD1 (6 bases). There are 14 residues in the CDR3. V was shortened by 6 bases and J by 9 bases, with 15 bases between the two germline ends. Germline V gene lookup returns CDR1 MDHEN and CDR2 SYDVKM. This CDR3 is CASSSGPRGSPLHF. The CDR3 DNA is TGTGCCAGCAGCTCGGGGCCCAGGGGTTCACCCCTCCACTTT. The variable domain in full, with the rest retrieved from reference TRBV28 and TRBJ1-6, is DVKVTQSSRYLVKRTGEKVFLECVQDMDHENMFWYRQDPGLGLRLIYFSYDVKMKEKGDIPEGYSVSREKKERFSLILESASTNQTSMYLCASSSGPRGSPLHFGNGTRLTVT.

This chain links TRBV19 with TRBJ1-6; D not resolved. V dropped 6 bases and J dropped 2 bases, with 8 bases sitting between them. This CDR3 is built from 14 residues. Germline CDR1 and CDR2: LNHDA and SQIVND (reference sequence). The CDR3 nucleotides read TGTGCCAGTAGAACAGAGACCTATAATTCACCCCTCCACTTT. Translation: CASRTETYNSPLHF. Based on the CDR3 plus reference TRBV19 and TRBJ1-6, the full variable domain is DGGITQSPKYLFRKEGQNVTLSCEQNLNHDAMYWYRQDPGQGLRLIYYSQIVNDFQKGDIAEGYSVSREKKESFPLTVTSAQKNPTAFYLCASRTETYNSPLHFGNGTRLTVT.

The chain recombines TRBV27 with TRBJ1-6; D not certain. The length of the CDR3 is 15 residues. Between the trimmed V and J ends, which lost 2 bases and 10 bases, there was a span of 15 bases. Germline V CDR1 and CDR2: MNHEY, SMNVEV (reference sequence). CDR3 bases: TGTGCCAGCAGTTTAATGGTTAGTTCCATATCACCCCTCCACTTT. As protein: CASSLMVSSISPLHF.

The rearrangement links TRBV20-1 to TRBJ1-2; 9 nucleotides agree with TRBD1. CDR3 length equals 16 residues. The germline CDR1 and CDR2 sequences are DFQATT and SNEGSKA (reference sequence). Trimming removed 6 bases from V and 8 bases from J; junction bases left unmatched: 19. The CDR3 reads CSASLESGQGVRGYTF. The CDR3, as DNA: TGCAGTGCCAGTCTTGAGTCGGGACAGGGAGTACGAGGCTACACCTTC.

This chain connects TRBV19 to TRBJ1-5; a weak D match, TRBD1 (5 bases). Germline V gives CDR1 LNHDA, CDR2 SQIVND (reference sequence). The CDR3 extends over 16 amino acids. V was pared by 3 bases and J by 0 bases, with 12 bases between. In DNA, the CDR3 is TGTGCCAGTAGTATGTCAGGGACCTATAGCAATCAGCCCCAGCATTTT. Protein product: CASSMSGTYSNQPQHF.

This sequence joins TRBV24-1 and TRBJ1-6; maybe TRBD1 (5 bases). V lost 4 bases to trimming and J lost 9 bases, with 6 bases between them. The germline CDR1 and CDR2 sequences are KGHDR and SFDVKD. The CDR3 consists of 12 residues. The CDR3 nucleotides are TGTGCCACCAGTGAAGGGGCTTCACCCCTCCACTTT. Amino acid sequence: CATSEGASPLHF.

This chain connects TRBV6-5 to TRBJ1-6; tentatively, D is TRBD1 (5 bases). Germline V gene lookup returns CDR1 MNHEY and CDR2 SVGAGI. The V end was cut by 0 bases, the J end by 2 bases, with 8 bases between. The CDR3 runs to 16 residues. The chain's CDR3 is CASSYSADTYNSPLHF. The CDR3 DNA reads as TGTGCCAGCAGTTACTCAGCGGACACCTATAATTCACCCCTCCACTTT.

This clone was seen once. The gene calls are TRBV24-1 and TRBJ2-2; 10 positions match TRBD1. Germline V lookup: CDR1 KGHDR, CDR2 SFDVKD. The CDR3 sequence is 16 residues long. J lost 6 bases, V lost 6 bases, and 9 bases had no gene match. The chain's CDR3 is CATSKTGTGDSGELFF. CDR3 coding DNA: TGTGCCACCAGTAAAACCGGGACAGGGGATTCCGGGGAGCTGTTTTTT.

J is TRBJ1-1 and V is TRBV27; 8 bases map to TRBD1. CDR3 length equals 15 residues. V lost 5 bases and J lost 0; bases outside the gene matches: 5. Germline V gene sequence: CDR1 MNHEY, CDR2 SMNVEV (reference sequence). The CDR3 coding sequence is TGTGCCAGCAGTAGGACAGGGCTTATGAACACTGAAGCTTTCTTT. It is translated as CASSRTGLMNTEAFF.

The chain carries TRBV2 and TRBJ1-1, with a possible D match to TRBD1 (6 bases). V was trimmed by 6 bases and J by 6 bases, leaving 14 bases between them. The CDR3 length is 13 residues. Per the germline V gene, CDR1 is SNHLY and CDR2 is FYNNEI. CDR3 region: CASRLGAGAEAFF. CDR3 nucleotide sequence: TGTGCCAGCAGGCTGGGGGCTGGGGCTGAAGCTTTCTTT. The full variable domain, completed using reference TRBV2 and TRBJ1-1, is EPEVTQTPSHQVTQMGQEVILRCVPISNHLYFYWYRQILGQKVEFLVSFYNNEISEKSEIFDDQFSVERPDGSNFTLKIRSTKLEDSAMYFCASRLGAGAEAFFGQGTRLTVV.

V gene TRBV5-6 combines with J gene TRBJ1-1; no clear D gene. CDR3 length: 15 amino acids. The V gene lost 4 bases and the J gene lost 2 bases, with 15 bases spanning the gap. Germline assignment: CDR1 SGHDT and CDR2 YYEEEE. In DNA, the CDR3 is TGTGCCAGCAGCCTCCGCCTTACGGCTAACACTGAAGCTTTCTTT. Its protein is CASSLRLTANTEAFF.

The V gene is TRBV2, the J gene TRBJ1-3; D possibly corresponds to TRBD1 (6 bases). Germline V lookup: CDR1 SNHLY, CDR2 FYNNEI. This CDR3 has 14 amino acids. Trimming pared 2 bases from V and 4 bases from J, leaving 9 bases between. CDR3 protein: CASSEQGIGNTIYF. The CDR3 DNA is TGTGCCAGCAGTGAACAGGGGATCGGAAACACCATATATTTT.

This clone was recorded once. The chain recombines TRBV24-1 with TRBJ1-4; D not certain. Trimming stripped 3 bases from V and 7 bases from J, with 14 bases between. This CDR3 spans 15 amino acids. Per germline, CDR1 KGHDR and CDR2 SFDVKD. The CDR3 reads CATSDSRGFTEKLFF. In nucleotides, the CDR3 is TGTGCCACCAGTGATAGTCGAGGGTTTACTGAAAAACTGTTTTTT.

The gene calls are TRBV6-5 and TRBJ2-6; the match to TRBD1 covers 7 bases. The CDR3 consists of 15 residues. V dropped 6 bases and J dropped 3; count of bases not matched to a gene: 5. Germline V gene data show CDR1 as MNHEY and CDR2 as SVGAGI. The DNA for the CDR3 is TGTGCCAGCAGGACGACAGGGAGTGGGGCCAACGTCCTGACTTTC. This codes for CASRTTGSGANVLTF.

The CDR3 DNA reads as TGTGCCAGCAGCCCCGGTTTCAACGAGCAGTACTTC. It yields the protein CASSPGFNEQYF. This chain connects TRBV7-2 to TRBJ2-7; no clear D gene. The CDR3 is 12 amino acids. The V end lost 5 bases, the J end lost 5 bases, and 10 bases lay between the germline ends. CDR1 is SGHTA and CDR2 is FQGNSA in the germline V gene.

This clone was counted once. This chain links TRBV19 with TRBJ1-3; D uncertain. CDR1 is LNHDA and CDR2 is SQIVND in the germline V gene (reference sequence). Trimming took 8 bases from V and 5 from J, leaving 10 bases between them. The CDR3 is 12 residues long. This CDR3 is CASAQTRNTIYF. For the CDR3, the DNA is TGTGCCAGTGCCCAAACGCGAAACACCATATATTTT.

V and J are TRBV10-3 and TRBJ2-7; no clear D. CDR3 length equals 13 residues. Germline loops: CDR1 ENHRY, CDR2 SYGVKD. Trimming left V 2 bases short and J 2 bases short, with 7 bases between. DNA for the CDR3: TGTGCCATCAGTGAGAAACAGACCTACGAGCAGTACTTC. Protein: CAISEKQTYEQYF.

The chain is built from TRBV19 and TRBJ1-5, with a tentative D call TRBD1 (6 bases). The CDR3 totals 16 residues. V was pared by 7 bases and J by 1 base, with 17 bases between. In germline, CDR1 is LNHDA, CDR2 SQIVND (reference sequence). This chain's CDR3 is CASNGGAGASNQPQHF. CDR3 DNA: TGTGCCAGTAATGGTGGGGCAGGGGCCAGCAATCAGCCCCAGCATTTT.

The gene calls are TRBV3-1 (or the pseudogene TRBV3-2) and TRBJ1-4; the D gene is possibly TRBD1 (6 bases). Germline CDR1 and CDR2: LGHDT and YNNKEL (reference sequence). The CDR3 extends over 16 amino acids. The V gene lost 1 base and the J gene lost 4 bases, with 13 bases spanning the gap. The CDR3 loop reads CASSQVLAGDNEKLFF. CDR3 nucleotide sequence: TGTGCCAGCAGCCAAGTTCTCGCAGGGGATAATGAAAAACTGTTTTTT.

V is TRBV18 and J is TRBJ1-1, with TRBD1 identical over 7 bases. The CDR3 covers 14 residues. The ends lost 6 bases at V and 1 base at J; junction bases unmatched: 5. The germline gives CDR1 KGHSH, CDR2 LQKENI. This CDR3 is CASSEGATNTEAFF. The CDR3 nucleotides are TGTGCCAGCTCCGAGGGGGCTACGAACACTGAAGCTTTCTTT.

The genes are TRBV18 and TRBJ2-1; TRBD2 agrees at 10 bases. The CDR3 is 17 amino acids. V lost 3 bases, J lost 0 bases, and 5 bases stayed unmatched. Germline V gives CDR1 KGHSH, CDR2 LQKENI. CDR3 protein: CASSPRLAGASYNEQFF. The CDR3 DNA is TGTGCCAGCTCACCCCGCCTAGCGGGGGCCTCCTACAATGAGCAGTTCTTC.

The chain links TRBV24-1 to TRBJ2-2; D is possibly TRBD1 (5 bases). Trimming took 6 bases from V and 9 from J, leaving 13 bases between them. The CDR3 covers 13 residues. Germline V gene sequence: CDR1 KGHDR, CDR2 SFDVKD. The CDR3 nucleotides are TGTGCCACCAGTACGCCAGGGAAAAGGGAGCTGTTTTTT. It yields the protein CATSTPGKRELFF.

The rearrangement links TRBV29-1 to TRBJ2-1; maybe TRBD2 (6 bases). The germline V gene encodes CDR1 SQVTM and CDR2 ANQGSEA. The CDR3 extends over 14 amino acids. V gave up 5 bases and J gave up 6 bases, with 17 bases separating them. Written as DNA, the CDR3 is TGCAGCGTTAAGGAGGGAGTTATAATCAATGAGCAGTTCTTC. It is translated as CSVKEGVIINEQFF.